The 23 T cell receptor beta chains presented below share a single source sample, sequenced in a study of blood T cell repertoires in COVID-19. Clones were read by immunoSEQ multiplex PCR, and TCRdb kept only the in-frame ones, dropping some. The sample has 250,000 to 300,000 clones; approximately 88% are singletons. What was sequenced was peripheral blood. Receptor source: a woman between 70 and 85 years old with COVID-19, enrolled during active disease.

The V and J genes are TRBV19 and TRBJ2-7; 10 nucleotides line up with TRBD2. This CDR3 spans 14 amino acids. Per germline, CDR1 LNHDA and CDR2 SQIVND (reference sequence). The ends lost 4 bases at V and 4 bases at J; junction bases unmatched: 4. CDR3 loop: CASSTVAGGYEQYF. DNA of the CDR3: TGTGCCAGTAGTACGGTAGCGGGAGGTTACGAGCAGTACTTC.

The V call is TRBV5-1, the J call TRBJ1-6; no reliable D call. Germline loops: CDR1 SGHRS, CDR2 YFSETQ. This CDR3 comprises 17 residues. Trimming removed 0 bases from V and 0 bases from J, with 10 bases in between. The chain's CDR3 is CASSLAGLSSYNSPLHF. CDR3 bases: TGCGCCAGCAGCTTGGCTGGTCTCAGCTCCTATAATTCACCCCTCCACTTT. Based on the CDR3 plus reference TRBV5-1 and TRBJ1-6, the full variable domain is KAGVTQTPRYLIKTRGQQVTLSCSPISGHRSVSWYQQTPGQGLQFLFEYFSETQRNKGNFPGRFSGRQFSNSRSEMNVSTLELGDSALYLCASSLAGLSSYNSPLHFGNGTRLTVT.

V gene TRBV18 combines with J gene TRBJ1-2; no clear D. The CDR3 runs 15 residues. V was shortened by 2 bases and J by 2 bases, with 12 bases between the two germline ends. Looked up from germline, CDR1 is KGHSH and CDR2 is LQKENI. CDR3 nucleotide sequence: TGTGCCAGCTCACCAGGAGCGCAAACGAACTATGGCTACACCTTC. This translates into CASSPGAQTNYGYTF.

The V and J genes are TRBV27 and TRBJ1-1; possibly TRBD1 for D (5 bases). V lost 7 bases to trimming and J lost 6 bases, with 18 bases between them. CDR1 is MNHEY and CDR2 is SMNVEV in the germline V gene (reference sequence). CDR3 size: 14 residues. CDR3 in DNA: TGTGCCAGCATTCCCGGGGGGGGTGGCGCTGAAGCTTTCTTT. It specifies CASIPGGGGAEAFF.

The chain carries TRBV7-9 and TRBJ1-5, with 12 bases identical to TRBD1. The germline gives CDR1 SEHNR, CDR2 FQNEAQ (reference sequence). CDR3 length equals 16 residues. V gave up 5 bases and J gave up 1 base; unmatched junction bases: 3. The CDR3 protein is CASSPGTGGSNQPQHF. Written as DNA, the CDR3 is TGTGCCAGCAGCCCAGGGACAGGGGGCAGCAATCAGCCCCAGCATTTT.

The V gene is TRBV7-8, the J gene TRBJ1-3; 12 bases fit TRBD1. V was clipped by 1 base and J by 4 bases; unmatched bases: 8. The CDR3 has 18 amino acids. Germline V CDR1 and CDR2: SGHVS, FQNEAQ. The CDR3 region is CASSLGGQGARYGNTIYF. The CDR3 DNA is TGTGCCAGCAGCTTAGGGGGACAGGGGGCTAGATACGGAAACACCATATATTTT.

The chain has TRBV6-6 and TRBJ2-1; tentatively, D is TRBD2 (7 bases). CDR3 length equals 15 residues. V was cut by 10 bases and J by 4 bases, with 20 bases left in between. The germline CDR1 and CDR2 sequences are MNHNY and SVGAGI (reference sequence). The CDR3: CATRPRGGRYNEQFF. The CDR3 DNA is TGTGCCACAAGACCCAGGGGCGGGAGATACAATGAGCAGTTCTTC.

The rearrangement links TRBV6-5 to TRBJ1-2; 7 bases map to TRBD1. The J segment lost 8 bases and the V segment lost 2 bases, leaving 11 bases of the junction unmatched. CDR3 size: 15 residues. Germline loops: CDR1 MNHEY, CDR2 SVGAGI. CDR3 coding DNA: TGTGCCAGCAGTTACAAGCAGGGGGGTCAACACGGCTACACCTTC. Amino acids: CASSYKQGGQHGYTF.

This sequence joins TRBV6-2 or TRBV6-3 and TRBJ2-7; 9 bases are a match to TRBD2. Trimming at V came to 2 bases and at J to 6 bases, leaving 11 bases not matched to a gene. Germline V CDR1 and CDR2: MNHEY, SVGEGT. The CDR3 contains 16 residues. In nucleotides, the CDR3 is TGTGCCAGCAGTTACCACCGGGTTAGCGGGAGAGCCGAGCAGTACTTC. Translated, it gives CASSYHRVSGRAEQYF.

The chain couples TRBV9 to TRBJ2-3, with 9 bases fitting TRBD2. Germline lookup yields CDR1 SGDLS and CDR2 YYNGEE. Losses at the gene ends were 2 bases for V and 6 bases for J; bases not matched to a gene: 10. The CDR3 extends over 16 amino acids. This CDR3 reads CASSVVAGVTLDTQYF. The CDR3, as DNA: TGTGCCAGCAGCGTCGTAGCGGGAGTGACGCTCGATACGCAGTATTTT.

The rearrangement joins TRBV6-5 to TRBJ2-4; 8 bases fit TRBD1. The V and J ends lost 6 bases and 14 bases, in that order; junction bases with no gene match: 6. The CDR3 is made up of 11 amino acids. Germline-derived CDR1 and CDR2 are MNHEY and SVGAGI. CDR3 amino acids: CASRRQGSEYF. CDR3 bases: TGTGCCAGCAGGAGACAGGGGAGTGAGTACTTC.

This chain connects TRBV7-8 to TRBJ2-1; a possible D gene is TRBD2 (6 bases). Trimming cost V 1 base and J 9 bases, with 10 bases left between them. Per germline, CDR1 SGHVS and CDR2 FQNEAQ. The CDR3 spans 13 residues. The CDR3: CASSLGGLSEQFF. CDR3 DNA: TGTGCCAGCAGCTTAGGGGGACTGAGTGAGCAGTTCTTC. The variable domain in full, completed from reference TRBV7-8 and TRBJ2-1, reads GAGVSQSPRYKVAKRGQDVALRCDPISGHVSLFWYQQALGQGPEFLTYFQNEAQLDKSGLPSDRFFAERPEGSVSTLKIQRTQQEDSAVYLCASSLGGLSEQFFGPGTRLTVL.

The V call is TRBV5-1, the J call TRBJ2-2; weak D call: TRBD1 (6 bases). This CDR3 is 14 amino acids long. CDR1 SGHRS and CDR2 YFSETQ come from the germline V gene. Trimming shortened V by 0 bases and J by 6 bases, and 9 bases separated the two germline ends. The CDR3 spells CASSLDRASGELFF. CDR3 in DNA: TGCGCCAGCAGCTTGGACAGGGCGTCCGGGGAGCTGTTTTTT.

This clone has a single count. This chain uses TRBV10-3 with TRBJ2-5; 9 bases agree with TRBD1. This CDR3 comprises 17 residues. The trim removed 3 bases at V and 0 bases at J, leaving 8 bases unmatched. Germline V gene lookup returns CDR1 ENHRY and CDR2 SYGVKD. The CDR3 DNA follows: TGTGCCATCAGTGACCGAACAGGGGGCGACTACCAAGAGACCCAGTACTTC. This encodes CAISDRTGGDYQETQYF.

The chain is built from TRBV5-6 and TRBJ2-1, with TRBD2 matching over 13 bases. V gave up 2 bases and J gave up 12 bases; unmatched junction bases: 5. CDR1 and CDR2 from the germline V gene are SGHDT and YYEEEE. The CDR3 totals 14 residues. CDR3 sequence: CASSFGLAGDRQFF. The CDR3 coding sequence is TGTGCCAGCAGCTTTGGACTAGCGGGAGACCGGCAGTTCTTC.

This clone has a handful of counts. The chain is built from TRBV6-5 and TRBJ1-2, with 9 positions matching TRBD1. V dropped 4 bases and J dropped 8; count of bases not matched to a gene: 8. The CDR3 contains 14 residues. The germline V gene has CDR1 MNHEY and CDR2 SVGAGI. Here the CDR3 DNA reads TGTGCCAGCAGTTTCCAACAGGGGGCGGAAGGCTACACCTTC. The encoded protein is CASSFQQGAEGYTF.

The chain employs TRBV5-5 and TRBJ2-7; D gene uncertain. The V gene's germline CDR1 is SGHKS and CDR2 YYEKEE (reference sequence). V lost 0 bases to trimming and J lost 7 bases, with 8 bases between them. This CDR3 has 12 residues. The CDR3 loop reads CASSLGASEQYF. The CDR3 DNA sequence: TGTGCCAGCAGCTTGGGGGCGTCAGAGCAGTACTTC.

This clone was recorded a few times. This chain joins TRBV6-5 and TRBJ1-4, with a possible D match to TRBD1 (6 bases). The germline V gene has CDR1 MNHEY and CDR2 SVGAGI. Trimming stripped 6 bases from V and 8 bases from J, with 16 bases between. The CDR3 totals 14 residues. Here the CDR3 DNA reads TGTGCCAGCAGCCGCCGGGGGGCGGGAGAAAAACTGTTTTTT. It is translated as CASSRRGAGEKLFF.

The V call is TRBV19, the J call TRBJ1-4, with 7 positions matching TRBD1. This CDR3 comprises 14 residues. Germline-derived CDR1 and CDR2 are LNHDA and SQIVND (reference sequence). Trimming at V came to 2 bases and at J to 5 bases, leaving 2 bases not matched to a gene. The CDR3 spells CASSIQGGNEKLFF. The DNA of the CDR3 is TGTGCCAGTAGTATACAGGGGGGAAATGAAAAACTGTTTTTT.

This clone was found once. CDR3 sequence (DNA): TGTGCCAGCACAGGGGGCCGGGAAAAACTGTTTTTT. Its translation: CASTGGREKLFF. This chain connects TRBV28 to TRBJ1-4; 8 positions agree with TRBD1. This CDR3 has 12 residues. With V trimmed by 7 bases and J by 8 bases, 3 bases remained unmatched. CDR1 is MDHEN and CDR2 is SYDVKM in the germline V gene.

The chain uses TRBV5-1 and TRBJ2-3; 9 nucleotides line up with TRBD1. J gave up 2 bases and V 2 bases, and 3 bases lay outside the gene matches. This CDR3 region has 15 residues. Per germline, CDR1 SGHRS and CDR2 YFSETQ. CDR3 sequence: CASSLGTGYTDTQYF. The CDR3 nucleotides are TGCGCCAGCAGCTTAGGGACAGGGTACACAGATACGCAGTATTTT.

This clone was seen only a few times. The V gene is TRBV12-3 or TRBV12-4, the J gene TRBJ1-5; D ambiguous. The CDR3 is made up of 13 amino acids. Between the trimmed V and J ends, which lost 2 bases and 5 bases, there was a span of 7 bases. CDR3 in amino acids: CASSLFPDQPQHF. Written as DNA, the CDR3 is TGTGCCAGCAGTTTATTTCCGGATCAGCCCCAGCATTTT.

The chain couples TRBV7-9 to TRBJ2-7, with TRBD1 matching 7 bases. Germline loops: CDR1 SEHNR, CDR2 FQNEAQ (reference sequence). CDR3 length equals 18 residues. The V gene end was trimmed by 5 bases and the J gene end by 2 bases; junction bases not matched to a gene: 18. The DNA of the CDR3 is TGTGCCAGCAGCCCCCAATTGGAAAGACAGGGCCGGCCCTACGAGCAGTACTTC. Translated: CASSPQLERQGRPYEQYF.